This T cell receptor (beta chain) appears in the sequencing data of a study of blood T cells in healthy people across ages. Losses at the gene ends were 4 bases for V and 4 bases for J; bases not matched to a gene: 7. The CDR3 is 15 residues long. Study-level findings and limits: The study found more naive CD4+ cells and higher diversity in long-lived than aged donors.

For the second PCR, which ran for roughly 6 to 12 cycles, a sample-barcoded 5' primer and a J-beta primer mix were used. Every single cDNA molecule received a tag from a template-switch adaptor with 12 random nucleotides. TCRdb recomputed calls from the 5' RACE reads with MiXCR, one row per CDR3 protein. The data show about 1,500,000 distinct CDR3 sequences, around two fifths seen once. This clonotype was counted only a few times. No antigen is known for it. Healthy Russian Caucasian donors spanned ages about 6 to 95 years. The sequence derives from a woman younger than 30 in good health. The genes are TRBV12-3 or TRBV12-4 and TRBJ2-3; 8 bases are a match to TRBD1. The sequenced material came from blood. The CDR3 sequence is CASSSRDRISDTQYF. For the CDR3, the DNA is TGTGCCAGCAGTTCCAGGGACAGGATATCAGATACGCAGTATTTT.